This TCR beta chain was captured in a study of T cells in women clearing cervical HPV infection. Remarks on this clone: The sequenced fragment ends 3 residues before the CDR3 boundary, so the rest is inferred from the germline J gene.

CDR1 and CDR2 from the germline V gene are SGHRS and YFSETQ. The CDR3 sequence is 13 residues long. TCR beta CDR3 amplified by multiplex PCR from 950 to 1,500 ng genomic DNA. Assay: immunoSEQ multiplex PCR; the TCRdb copy retains only in-frame clones and omits some. The sample table sets out roughly 30,000 clones. The sample consisted of blood buffy coat. This chain connects TRBV5-1 to TRBJ1-2; 7 nucleotides agree with TRBD1. The sequence was obtained from a woman between 18 and 69 years old with a cervical HPV16 infection that either progressed to CIN3+ or cleared (not recorded which). The sequenced part of the CDR3 DNA is TGCGCCAGCAGCCTGGAGGGGGCCGGAGGC. Encoded protein: CASSLEGAGG. The whole CDR3 protein is CASSLEGAGGYTF. Drawing the rest from reference TRBV5-1 and TRBJ1-2, the complete variable domain is KAGVTQTPRYLIKTRGQQVTLSCSPISGHRSVSWYQQTPGQGLQFLFEYFSETQRNKGNFPGRFSGRQFSNSRSEMNVSTLELGDSALYLCASSLEGAGGYTFGSGTRLTVV.